The 13 T cell receptor beta chains given below trace back to one sample, sequenced in a study of CD8 T cells in ankylosing spondylitis. TCRdb re-called the 5' RACE reads through MiXCR, storing one row per CDR3 protein. The data contain about 96,000 distinct CDR3 sequences, around 30% of them singletons. Sequencing was done on a sample of blood, either unsorted or a sorted T cell fraction (not recorded which). The receptors come from a male donor with ankylosing spondylitis or in good health (not recorded which).

This clonotype was picked up many times. The rearrangement links TRBV5-1 to TRBJ1-1; 7 bases agree with TRBD1. Germline V gene data show CDR1 as SGHRS and CDR2 as YFSETQ. J was trimmed by 1 base and V by 4 bases; bases with no gene match: 7. This CDR3 has 15 amino acids. DNA for the CDR3: TGCGCCAGCAGCCCATCCGGGACAGCGAACACTGAAGCTTTCTTT. This encodes CASSPSGTANTEAFF.

The chain couples TRBV5-1 to TRBJ1-3; no definite D call. V shed 4 bases and J shed 0 bases, with 5 bases lying between them. Germline assignment: CDR1 SGHRS and CDR2 YFSETQ. The length of the CDR3 is 13 residues. CDR3 DNA: TGCGCCAGCAGCCCTTACTCTGGAAACACCATATATTTT. Translation gives CASSPYSGNTIYF.

This clonotype has a handful of counts. This rearrangement joins TRBV5-5 to TRBJ2-1; TRBD1 aligns across 7 bases. In germline, CDR1 is SGHKS, CDR2 YYEKEE (reference sequence). The CDR3 consists of 13 residues. After removal of 4 bases from V and 5 bases from J, the junction contained 3 bases not matched to a gene. CDR3 sequence reads: CASSPGTDNEQFF. In DNA form, the CDR3 reads TGTGCCAGCAGCCCGGGGACAGACAATGAGCAGTTCTTC.

V usage is TRBV7-9 and J usage is TRBJ2-5, with 7 positions matching TRBD2. This CDR3 has 17 amino acids. Germline V gene lookup returns CDR1 SEHNR and CDR2 FQNEAQ (reference sequence). Trimming took 1 base from V and 5 from J; bases not matched to a gene: 13. The CDR3 DNA follows: TGTGCCAGCAGCTTAGGGGGATCGGGGACTACTCTGGAGACCCAGTACTTC. This codes for CASSLGGSGTTLETQYF.

This clonotype was counted only a few times. This sequence joins TRBV5-1 and TRBJ2-5; D call uncertain. The CDR3 loop spans 15 amino acids. V lost 1 base, J lost 0 bases, and 10 bases lay in between. Germline V CDR1 and CDR2: SGHRS, YFSETQ. The CDR3 loop is CASSLFGSYQETQYF. The CDR3 region has the DNA TGCGCCAGCAGCTTGTTCGGGTCGTACCAAGAGACCCAGTACTTC.

This clonotype was seen only a few times. This sequence joins TRBV29-1 and TRBJ2-1; D may match TRBD1 or TRBD2 (5 bases each). Germline CDR1 is SQVTM and CDR2 is ANQGSEA. Trimming stripped 7 bases from V and 9 bases from J, with 19 bases between. There are 13 residues in the CDR3. The CDR3 sequence is CSGPPGAQGEQFF. DNA of the CDR3: TGCAGCGGACCCCCCGGGGCCCAGGGTGAGCAGTTCTTC.

V gene TRBV28 combines with J gene TRBJ1-2; no clear D. Germline CDR1 and CDR2: MDHEN and SYDVKM. CDR3 size: 15 residues. V dropped 5 bases and J dropped 3 bases, with 16 bases sitting between them. CDR3 in amino acids: CASSRTWVGHYGYTF. Here the CDR3 DNA reads TGTGCCAGCAGTCGGACTTGGGTTGGTCACTATGGCTACACCTTC.

This clonotype has more than one count but fewer than ten. The chain links TRBV5-1 to TRBJ2-2, with a possible D match to TRBD2 (6 bases). The CDR3 extends over 14 amino acids. V lost 5 bases to trimming and J lost 4 bases, with 12 bases between them. Germline V lookup: CDR1 SGHRS, CDR2 YFSETQ. CDR3 protein: CASRPGVSTGELFF. As DNA, the CDR3 is TGCGCCAGCAGACCGGGAGTCAGCACCGGGGAGCTGTTTTTT.

The chain recombines TRBV5-5 with TRBJ2-1; 8 nucleotides line up with TRBD2. Trimming took 2 bases from V and 6 from J; bases not matched to a gene: 10. Germline V gives CDR1 SGHKS, CDR2 YYEKEE (reference sequence). The CDR3 loop spans 16 amino acids. As DNA, the CDR3 is TGTGCCAGCAGCTTCACCGGGACTAGGCCCCTCAATGAGCAGTTCTTC. Amino acids: CASSFTGTRPLNEQFF.

This clonotype turned up a few times. The chain joins TRBV3-1 to TRBJ2-5; D remains ambiguous. Germline V gene sequence: CDR1 LGHDT, CDR2 YNNKEL (reference sequence). The CDR3 covers 13 residues. Between the trimmed V and J ends, which lost 1 base and 5 bases, there was a span of 8 bases. The CDR3 DNA reads as TGTGCCAGCAGCCAAGGGGGTTCGGAGACCCAGTACTTC. Its protein product is CASSQGGSETQYF.

The V call is TRBV20-1, the J call TRBJ1-2; no firm D call. Trimming took off 5 bases at V and 8 bases at J, with 9 bases between the two ends. The CDR3 extends over 10 amino acids. Germline CDR1 and CDR2: DFQATT and SNEGSKA (reference sequence). In DNA, the CDR3 is TGCAGTGCTCAGAGAGGCGGCTACACCTTC. Protein sequence: CSAQRGGYTF.

This clonotype was observed a handful of times. The V gene is TRBV20-1, the J gene TRBJ2-7; tentatively, D is TRBD1 or TRBD2 (6 bases each). Germline V gene data show CDR1 as DFQATT and CDR2 as SNEGSKA (reference sequence). This CDR3 is built from 14 residues. V shed 3 bases and J shed 7 bases, with 19 bases lying between them. The CDR3 is CSASLTAGAGEQYF. In DNA, the CDR3 is TGCAGTGCTAGCCTTACGGCAGGGGCGGGGGAGCAGTACTTC.

The chain uses TRBV5-1 and TRBJ1-1; TRBD1 might be the D (5 bases). CDR1 is SGHRS and CDR2 is YFSETQ in the germline V gene. The CDR3 extends over 14 amino acids. Trimming took off 3 bases at V and 0 bases at J, with 9 bases between the two ends. The CDR3 region is CASSWGSVNTEAFF. DNA for the CDR3: TGCGCCAGCAGCTGGGGCAGCGTGAACACTGAAGCTTTCTTT.